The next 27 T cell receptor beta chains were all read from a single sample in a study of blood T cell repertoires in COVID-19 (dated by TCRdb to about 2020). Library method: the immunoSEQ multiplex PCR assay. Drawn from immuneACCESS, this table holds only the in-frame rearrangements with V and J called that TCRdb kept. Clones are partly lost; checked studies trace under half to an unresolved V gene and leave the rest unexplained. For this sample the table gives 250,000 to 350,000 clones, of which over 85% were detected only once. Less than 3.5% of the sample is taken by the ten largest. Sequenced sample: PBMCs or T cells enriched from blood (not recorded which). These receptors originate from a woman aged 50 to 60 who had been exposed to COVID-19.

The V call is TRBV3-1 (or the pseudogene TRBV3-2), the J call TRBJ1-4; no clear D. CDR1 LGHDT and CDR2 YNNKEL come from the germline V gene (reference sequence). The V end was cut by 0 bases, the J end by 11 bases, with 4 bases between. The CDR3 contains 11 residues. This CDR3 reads CASSQDLKLFF. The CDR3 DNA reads TGTGCCAGCAGCCAAGACCTCAAACTGTTTTTT.

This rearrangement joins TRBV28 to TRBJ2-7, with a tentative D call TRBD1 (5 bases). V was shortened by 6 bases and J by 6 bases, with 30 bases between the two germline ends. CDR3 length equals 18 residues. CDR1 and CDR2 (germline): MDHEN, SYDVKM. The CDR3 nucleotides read TGTGCCAGCAGATCCGGTTGGACAACCCAACTTTTATTCGGCGAGCAGTACTTC. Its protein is CASRSGWTTQLLFGEQYF.

The CDR3 nucleotides read TGCGCCAGCAGCTGGACAGGGGACTACAATGAGCAGTTCTTC. The encoded protein is CASSWTGDYNEQFF. The chain is built from TRBV5-1 and TRBJ2-1; 9 bases fit TRBD1. Germline CDR1 and CDR2: SGHRS and YFSETQ. The CDR3 runs 14 residues. V lost 3 bases, J lost 3 bases, and 1 base stayed unmatched.

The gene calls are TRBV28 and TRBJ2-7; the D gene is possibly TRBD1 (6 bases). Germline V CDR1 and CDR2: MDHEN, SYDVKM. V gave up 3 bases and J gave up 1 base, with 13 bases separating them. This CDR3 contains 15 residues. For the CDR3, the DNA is TGTGCCAGCAGTTTGGTGAGGACAGCTTCCTACGAGCAGTACTTC. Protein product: CASSLVRTASYEQYF.

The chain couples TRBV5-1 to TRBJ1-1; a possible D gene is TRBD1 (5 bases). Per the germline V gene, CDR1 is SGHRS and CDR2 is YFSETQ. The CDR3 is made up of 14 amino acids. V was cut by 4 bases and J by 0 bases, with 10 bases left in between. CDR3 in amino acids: CASSTDNMNTEAFF. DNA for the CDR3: TGCGCCAGCAGCACGGACAATATGAACACTGAAGCTTTCTTT. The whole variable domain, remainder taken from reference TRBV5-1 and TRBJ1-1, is KAGVTQTPRYLIKTRGQQVTLSCSPISGHRSVSWYQQTPGQGLQFLFEYFSETQRNKGNFPGRFSGRQFSNSRSEMNVSTLELGDSALYLCASSTDNMNTEAFFGQGTRLTVV.

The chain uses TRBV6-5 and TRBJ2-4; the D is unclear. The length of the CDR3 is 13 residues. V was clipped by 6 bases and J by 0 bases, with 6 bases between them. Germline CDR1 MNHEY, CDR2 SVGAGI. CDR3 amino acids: CASRSLAKNIQYF. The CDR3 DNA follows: TGTGCCAGCAGAAGCCTAGCCAAAAACATTCAGTACTTC.

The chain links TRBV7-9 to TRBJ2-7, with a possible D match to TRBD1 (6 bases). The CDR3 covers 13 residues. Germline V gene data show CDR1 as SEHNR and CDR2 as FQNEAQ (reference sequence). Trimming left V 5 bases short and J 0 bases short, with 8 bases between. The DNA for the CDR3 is TGTGCCAGCAGCACGGGACACTCCTACGAGCAGTACTTC. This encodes CASSTGHSYEQYF.

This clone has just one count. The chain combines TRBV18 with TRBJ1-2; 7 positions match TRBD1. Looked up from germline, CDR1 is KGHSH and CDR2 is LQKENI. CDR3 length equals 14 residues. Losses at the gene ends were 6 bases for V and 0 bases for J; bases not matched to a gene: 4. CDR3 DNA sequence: TGTGCCAGCTCCTCTCAGGGGGCTAACTATGGCTACACCTTC. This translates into CASSSQGANYGYTF.

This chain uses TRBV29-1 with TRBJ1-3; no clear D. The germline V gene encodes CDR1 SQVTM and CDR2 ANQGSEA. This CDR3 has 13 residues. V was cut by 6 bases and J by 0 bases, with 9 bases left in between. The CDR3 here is CSVDSDSGNTIYF. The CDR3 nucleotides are TGCAGCGTCGACTCGGACTCTGGAAACACCATATATTTT.

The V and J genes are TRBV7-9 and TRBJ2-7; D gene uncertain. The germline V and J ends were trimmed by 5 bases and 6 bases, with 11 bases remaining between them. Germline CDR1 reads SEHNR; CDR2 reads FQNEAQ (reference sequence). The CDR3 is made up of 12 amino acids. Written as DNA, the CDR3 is TGTGCCAGCAGCCTAGGAGTCGGCGAGCAGTACTTC. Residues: CASSLGVGEQYF.

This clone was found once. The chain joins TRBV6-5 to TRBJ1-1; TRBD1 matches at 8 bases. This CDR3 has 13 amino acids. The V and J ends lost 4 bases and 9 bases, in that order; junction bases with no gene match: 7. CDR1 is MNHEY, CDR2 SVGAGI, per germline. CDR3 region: CASSSVGDRQAFF. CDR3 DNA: TGTGCCAGCAGTTCGGTTGGGGACAGGCAAGCTTTCTTT.

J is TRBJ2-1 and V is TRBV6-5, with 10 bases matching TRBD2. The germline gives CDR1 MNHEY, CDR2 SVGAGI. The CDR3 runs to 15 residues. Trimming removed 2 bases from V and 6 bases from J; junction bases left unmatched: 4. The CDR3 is CASSYNSGGTNEQFF. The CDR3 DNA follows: TGTGCCAGCAGTTACAATAGCGGGGGGACCAATGAGCAGTTCTTC.

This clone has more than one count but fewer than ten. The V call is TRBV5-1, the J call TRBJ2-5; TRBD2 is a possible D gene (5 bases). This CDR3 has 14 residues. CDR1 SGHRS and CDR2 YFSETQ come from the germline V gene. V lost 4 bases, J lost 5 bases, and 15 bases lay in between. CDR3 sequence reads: CASSETGEHETQYF. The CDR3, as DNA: TGCGCCAGCAGCGAGACTGGGGAGCACGAGACCCAGTACTTC.

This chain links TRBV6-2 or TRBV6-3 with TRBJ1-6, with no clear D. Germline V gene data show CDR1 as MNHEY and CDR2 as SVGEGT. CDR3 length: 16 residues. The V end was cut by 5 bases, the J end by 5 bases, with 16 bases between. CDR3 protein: CASSQTTGFDNSPLHF. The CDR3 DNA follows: TGTGCCAGCAGTCAGACGACGGGATTCGATAATTCACCCCTCCACTTT.

Written as DNA, the CDR3 is TGTGCCAGTAGGGAACAGGGCCTTGGCTACACCTTC. Its translation: CASREQGLGYTF. The V gene is TRBV19, the J gene TRBJ1-2; D is possibly TRBD1 (6 bases). Germline loops: CDR1 LNHDA, CDR2 SQIVND (reference sequence). V was trimmed by 6 bases and J by 7 bases, leaving 12 bases between them. The CDR3 contains 12 residues.

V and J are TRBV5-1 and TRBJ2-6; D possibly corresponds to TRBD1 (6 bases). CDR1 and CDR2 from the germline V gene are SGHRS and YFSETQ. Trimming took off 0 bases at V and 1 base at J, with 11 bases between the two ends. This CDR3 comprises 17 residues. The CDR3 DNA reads TGCGCCAGCAGCTTGGAACTCCAGGGGTCTGGGGCCAACGTCCTGACTTTC. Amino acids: CASSLELQGSGANVLTF.

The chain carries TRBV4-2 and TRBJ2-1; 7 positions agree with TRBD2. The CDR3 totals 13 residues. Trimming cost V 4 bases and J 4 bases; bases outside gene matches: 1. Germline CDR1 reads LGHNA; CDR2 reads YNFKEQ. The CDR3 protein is CASSPGGYNEQFF. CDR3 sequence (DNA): TGTGCCAGCAGCCCGGGGGGTTACAATGAGCAGTTCTTC.

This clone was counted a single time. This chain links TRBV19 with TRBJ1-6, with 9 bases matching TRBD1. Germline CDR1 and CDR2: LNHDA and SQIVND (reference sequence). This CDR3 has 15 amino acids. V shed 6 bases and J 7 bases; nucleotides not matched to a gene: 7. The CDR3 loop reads CASSETTGGNSPLHF. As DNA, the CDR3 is TGTGCCAGTAGCGAAACGACAGGGGGGAATTCACCCCTCCACTTT.

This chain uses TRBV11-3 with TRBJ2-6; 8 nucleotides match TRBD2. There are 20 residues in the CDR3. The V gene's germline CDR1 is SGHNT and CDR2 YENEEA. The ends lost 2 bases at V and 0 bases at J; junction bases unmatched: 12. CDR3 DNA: TGTGCCAGCAGCTTATCGGGGGGGCTCTTATCAAGCTCTGGGGCCAACGTCCTGACTTTC. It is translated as CASSLSGGLLSSSGANVLTF.

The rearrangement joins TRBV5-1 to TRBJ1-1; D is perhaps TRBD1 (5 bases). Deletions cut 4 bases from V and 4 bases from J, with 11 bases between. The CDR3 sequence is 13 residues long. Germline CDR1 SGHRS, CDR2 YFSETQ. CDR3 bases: TGCGCCAGCAGCCCTTTAAGGGGCACTGAAGCTTTCTTT. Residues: CASSPLRGTEAFF. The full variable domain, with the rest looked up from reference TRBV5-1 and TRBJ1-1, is KAGVTQTPRYLIKTRGQQVTLSCSPISGHRSVSWYQQTPGQGLQFLFEYFSETQRNKGNFPGRFSGRQFSNSRSEMNVSTLELGDSALYLCASSPLRGTEAFFGQGTRLTVV.

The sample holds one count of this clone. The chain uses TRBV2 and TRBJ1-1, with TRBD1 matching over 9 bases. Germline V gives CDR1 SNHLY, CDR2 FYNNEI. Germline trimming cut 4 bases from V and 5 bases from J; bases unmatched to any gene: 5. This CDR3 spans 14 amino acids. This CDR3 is CASSVQGARTEAFF. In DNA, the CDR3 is TGTGCCAGCAGTGTACAGGGGGCGCGAACTGAAGCTTTCTTT. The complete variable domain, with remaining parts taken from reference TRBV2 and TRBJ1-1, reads EPEVTQTPSHQVTQMGQEVILRCVPISNHLYFYWYRQILGQKVEFLVSFYNNEISEKSEIFDDQFSVERPDGSNFTLKIRSTKLEDSAMYFCASSVQGARTEAFFGQGTRLTVV.

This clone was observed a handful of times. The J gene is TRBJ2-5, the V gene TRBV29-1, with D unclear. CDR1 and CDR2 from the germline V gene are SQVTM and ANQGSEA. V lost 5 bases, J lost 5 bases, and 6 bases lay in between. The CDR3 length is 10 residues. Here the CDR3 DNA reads TGCAGCGTTATTAGTGAGACCCAGTACTTC. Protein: CSVISETQYF.

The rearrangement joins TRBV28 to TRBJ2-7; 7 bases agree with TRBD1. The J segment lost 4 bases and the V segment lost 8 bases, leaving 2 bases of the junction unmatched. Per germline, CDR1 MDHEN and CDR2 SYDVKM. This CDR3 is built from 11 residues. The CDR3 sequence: CASLRGYEQYF. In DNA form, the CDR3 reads TGTGCCAGCCTCAGGGGGTACGAGCAGTACTTC.

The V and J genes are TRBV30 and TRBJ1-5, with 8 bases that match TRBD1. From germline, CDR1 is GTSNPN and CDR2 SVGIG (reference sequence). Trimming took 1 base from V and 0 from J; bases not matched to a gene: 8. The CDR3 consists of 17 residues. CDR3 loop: CAWSDSNRGYSNQPQHF. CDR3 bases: TGTGCCTGGAGTGACTCAAACAGGGGGTATAGCAATCAGCCCCAGCATTTT.

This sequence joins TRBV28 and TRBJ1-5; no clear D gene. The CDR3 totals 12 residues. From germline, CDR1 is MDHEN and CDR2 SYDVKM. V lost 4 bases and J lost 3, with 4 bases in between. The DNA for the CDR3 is TGTGCCAGCAGTTCCAACAATCAGCCCCAGCATTTT. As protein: CASSSNNQPQHF.

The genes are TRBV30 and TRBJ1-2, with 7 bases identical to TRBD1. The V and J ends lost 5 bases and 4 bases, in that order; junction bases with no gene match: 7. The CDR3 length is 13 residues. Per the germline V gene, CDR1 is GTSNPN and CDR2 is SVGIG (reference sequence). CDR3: CAWEGRGLYGYTF. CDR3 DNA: TGTGCCTGGGAGGGAAGGGGGCTCTATGGCTACACCTTC.

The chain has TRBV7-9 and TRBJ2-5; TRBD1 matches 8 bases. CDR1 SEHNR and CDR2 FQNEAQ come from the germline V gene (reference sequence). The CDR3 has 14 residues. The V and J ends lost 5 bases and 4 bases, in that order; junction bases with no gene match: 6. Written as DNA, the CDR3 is TGTGCCAGCAGCCTAACAGGGGGGCTAGAGACCCAGTACTTC. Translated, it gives CASSLTGGLETQYF. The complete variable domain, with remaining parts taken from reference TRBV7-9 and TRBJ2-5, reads DTGVSQNPRHKITKRGQNVTFRCDPISEHNRLYWYRQTLGQGPEFLTYFQNEAQLEKSRLLSDRFSAERPKGSFSTLEIQRTEQGDSAMYLCASSLTGGLETQYFGPGTRLLVL.